This TCR beta chain was identified in a study of blood T cells in healthy people across ages. For the study at large: T cells yielded about one barcoded beta molecule per two cells through template switching.

Next came a second PCR, run for roughly 6 to 11 cycles, which used a sample-barcoded 5' primer along with a J-beta primer mix. TCRdb ran MiXCR on the 5' RACE reads and lists one entry per CDR3 protein. The sample includes about 800,000 distinct CDR3 sequences, 25% of them seen just once. With 2 bases clipped from V and 7 bases from J, the junction kept 19 bases outside the gene matches. CDR3 size: 18 residues. Extractions gave at least 5 micrograms of total RNA per sample. The sample also formed part of further work on T cells of mothers and their children. That source reports: RNA that had been extracted went wholly into cDNA synthesis, at around 1.6 ug per 15 ul. Researchers report slightly higher, though non-significant, overlap in related mother-child pairs than in unrelated pairs.

The sequence was obtained from a boy younger than 18 in good health. Material: blood. The chain uses TRBV5-3 and TRBJ1-1; 8 nucleotides match TRBD1. TRBV5-3 is assigned to the ORF class and has an uncertain function. CDR3 in DNA: TGTGCCAGAAGCTTTTTGTTTGGGGCGAGACAGGGGAAAAGTGAAGCTTTCTTT. This gives the protein CARSFLFGARQGKSEAFF.